A few counts support the clone carrying this TCR beta chain. CDR1 is SGHKS, CDR2 YYEKEE, per germline (reference sequence). The CDR3 is 14 residues long. The J segment lost 3 bases and the V segment lost 1 base, leaving 3 bases of the junction unmatched. TCRdb's table, derived via immunoSEQ multiplex PCR, lists solely in-frame clones and lacks some. The table has 75,000 to 95,000 clones, about 78% seen once. These data come from a study of radiotherapy plus CTLA-4 blockade in lung cancer. This sequence was found in a human donor with non-small cell lung cancer that progressed on radiotherapy plus ipilimumab. V is TRBV5-5 and J is TRBJ1-2; TRBD1 matches at 7 bases. Sequences were derived from peripheral blood, sampled from a patient treated with radiotherapy plus ipilimumab. The CDR3 reads CASSLSRGDYGYTF. The CDR3 DNA reads TGTGCCAGCAGCTTGTCCAGGGGGGACTATGGCTACACCTTC.